This TCR beta chain was identified in a study of blood T cell repertoires in COVID-19. Study at large: Samples taken during acute and convalescent COVID-19 were collected in the United States, Italy and Spain.

Sequencing was performed with immunoSEQ multiplex PCR; in TCRdb, only in-frame clones are kept and a portion is missing. There are tens of thousands of clones in the sample; 75% to 90% occur only once, and approximately 15% lies in the top ten. The TCR comes from a human donor with acute or convalescent COVID-19. The donor label of this sample is uncertain. The specimen was peripheral blood.

The CDR3 spells CASSSWGGGQPQHF. CDR3 bases: TGTGCCAGCAGCTCGTGGGGTGGCGGGCAGCCCCAGCATTTT. The chain joins TRBV9 to TRBJ1-5, with D uncertain. CDR1 SGDLS and CDR2 YYNGEE come from the germline V gene. The CDR3 spans 14 residues. V was cut by 4 bases and J by 7 bases, with 15 bases left in between.